A single sample is the source of the 17 T cell receptor beta chains below, sequenced in a study of human T cells and chemical hapten exposure. This sample's time point: patch test 2, 6 weeks after DPC sensitization. As for treatment: therapeutic diphenylcyclopropenone sensitization with weekly scalp DPC. TCRdb re-called the RACE reads with MiXCR, one entry per CDR3 protein. This table has 80,000 to 95,000 distinct CDR3 sequences, about 10% appearing once. The sequencing used whole blood, collected in connection with sensitization to the hapten diphenylcyclopropenone (DPC). The receptors were sampled from a man in his forties or fifties with alopecia areata. Some clones in this sample may be carry-over from other donors' samples.

The genes are TRBV29-1 and TRBJ2-6; D remains unclear. This CDR3 contains 14 residues. Trimming took off 4 bases at V and 2 bases at J, with 9 bases between the two ends. Germline V gene sequence: CDR1 SQVTM, CDR2 ANQGSEA. The CDR3 sequence is CSVGEAAGANVLTF. Here the CDR3 DNA reads TGCAGCGTTGGAGAGGCTGCTGGGGCCAACGTCCTGACTTTC.

This clonotype has ten or more counts. The genes are TRBV12-3 or TRBV12-4 and TRBJ1-2; TRBD1 agrees at 9 bases. The length of the CDR3 is 15 residues. V gave up 8 bases and J gave up 4 bases; unmatched junction bases: 11. The chain's CDR3 is CASAEQGARGYGYTF. The CDR3 DNA sequence: TGTGCCAGCGCCGAACAGGGGGCGCGGGGCTATGGCTACACCTTC.

J is TRBJ2-4 and V is TRBV9; 8 bases match TRBD1. Germline V CDR1 and CDR2: SGDLS, YYNGEE. This CDR3 region has 17 residues. Germline trimming cut 0 bases from V and 8 bases from J; bases unmatched to any gene: 13. CDR3 protein: CASSVGAGGSKMDIQYF. The DNA for the CDR3 is TGTGCCAGCAGCGTAGGCGCAGGGGGCTCGAAGATGGACATTCAGTACTTC. Drawing the rest from reference TRBV9 and TRBJ2-4, the complete variable domain is DSGVTQTPKHLITATGQRVTLRCSPRSGDLSVYWYQQSLDQGLQFLIQYYNGEERAKGNILERFSAQQFPDLHSELNLSSLELGDSALYFCASSVGAGGSKMDIQYFGAGTRLSVL.

This clonotype was observed a handful of times. The V and J genes are TRBV24-1 and TRBJ2-1; 11 bases fit TRBD1. This CDR3 spans 16 amino acids. Unmatched junction bases numbered 8, after V lost 4 bases and J lost 7 bases. Germline CDR1 is KGHDR and CDR2 is SFDVKD. DNA of the CDR3: TGTGCCACCAGTGACCGGACAGGGGGCGTGGGGAATGAGCAGTTCTTC. The encoded protein is CATSDRTGGVGNEQFF.

This clonotype was recorded many times. This chain links TRBV29-1 with TRBJ2-2; the D gene is possibly TRBD2 (6 bases). Germline loops: CDR1 SQVTM, CDR2 ANQGSEA. The CDR3 totals 14 residues. V gave up 4 bases and J gave up 6 bases, with 15 bases separating them. CDR3 residues: CSVGGVGGSGELFF. In nucleotides, the CDR3 is TGCAGCGTTGGGGGGGTCGGAGGATCCGGGGAGCTGTTTTTT.

This clonotype was detected many times. V and J are TRBV7-9 and TRBJ1-3, with TRBD1 identical over 7 bases. Per the germline V gene, CDR1 is SEHNR and CDR2 is FQNEAQ (reference sequence). The length of the CDR3 is 16 residues. With 0 bases clipped from V and 6 bases from J, the junction kept 8 bases outside the gene matches. The CDR3 DNA reads TGTGCCAGCAGCTTAGCCCCAACAGGGGCCGAAAACACCATATATTTT. Residues: CASSLAPTGAENTIYF.

This clonotype was found a few times. The gene calls are TRBV12-3 or TRBV12-4 and TRBJ2-1; 13 bases align to TRBD2. This CDR3 spans 15 amino acids. V dropped 5 bases and J dropped 7; count of bases not matched to a gene: 5. CDR3: CASSKGLAGLNEQFF. The CDR3 region has the DNA TGTGCCAGCAGTAAGGGACTAGCGGGATTGAATGAGCAGTTCTTC.

This clonotype was detected many times. This chain connects TRBV20-1 to TRBJ1-2; D may be TRBD1 (5 bases). The CDR3 is made up of 14 amino acids. Trimming shortened V by 0 bases and J by 5 bases, and 13 bases separated the two germline ends. Per germline, CDR1 DFQATT and CDR2 SNEGSKA (reference sequence). The CDR3: CSARDPDSVYGYTF. CDR3 DNA sequence: TGCAGTGCTAGAGATCCTGACAGCGTATATGGCTACACCTTC.

A few counts support this clonotype. This sequence joins TRBV7-9 and TRBJ1-2; TRBD1 matches at 10 bases. Germline CDR1 reads SEHNR; CDR2 reads FQNEAQ (reference sequence). The J segment lost 6 bases and the V segment lost 5 bases, leaving 18 bases of the junction unmatched. CDR3 length: 18 amino acids. In DNA, the CDR3 is TGTGCCAGCAGCCTAGGGGGAACTAGGACAGGGGGTTCGGATGGCTACACCTTC. Translated, it gives CASSLGGTRTGGSDGYTF.

This rearrangement joins TRBV6-2 or TRBV6-3 to TRBJ1-5; 11 bases are shared with TRBD1. The CDR3 loop spans 16 amino acids. In germline, CDR1 is MNHEY, CDR2 SVGEGT. V lost 4 bases and J lost 2; bases outside the gene matches: 4. This chain's CDR3 is CASSWGTGGGNQPQHF. The CDR3 DNA is TGTGCCAGCAGTTGGGGGACAGGGGGTGGCAATCAGCCCCAGCATTTT.

Ten or more counts support this clonotype. The chain combines TRBV29-1 with TRBJ2-1; TRBD2 agrees at 7 bases. CDR1 is SQVTM and CDR2 is ANQGSEA in the germline V gene. V trimming: 4 bases; J trimming: 7 bases; junction bases outside the gene matches: 4. The CDR3 is 12 amino acids. This CDR3 is CSVGRESNEQFF. CDR3 sequence (DNA): TGCAGCGTTGGGCGGGAGAGTAATGAGCAGTTCTTC.

This clonotype occurred many times. This chain connects TRBV20-1 to TRBJ1-4, with unresolved D. CDR3 length: 15 residues. The V end was cut by 1 base, the J end by 0 bases, with 9 bases between. Germline V gene sequence: CDR1 DFQATT, CDR2 SNEGSKA (reference sequence). The CDR3 bases are TGCAGTGCTAGAGGGGGAGCTGCAACTAATGAAAAACTGTTTTTT. This encodes CSARGGAATNEKLFF.

This clonotype was found many times. The chain combines TRBV6-1 with TRBJ1-5; 10 positions agree with TRBD1. V lost 4 bases and J lost 3; bases outside the gene matches: 6. Germline assignment: CDR1 MNHNS and CDR2 SASEGT. The length of the CDR3 is 16 residues. CDR3 amino acids: CASSGPGQGINQPQHF. The CDR3 DNA follows: TGTGCCAGCAGTGGGCCGGGACAGGGGATCAATCAGCCCCAGCATTTT.

At least ten counts were recorded for this clonotype. This chain joins TRBV5-4 and TRBJ2-4; D is undetermined. The CDR3 loop spans 16 amino acids. V was clipped by 3 bases and J by 0 bases, with 13 bases between them. Germline lookup yields CDR1 SGHNT and CDR2 YYREEE (reference sequence). The CDR3 protein is CASSWGNSLAKNIQYF. The CDR3 bases are TGTGCCAGCAGCTGGGGAAACTCTCTAGCCAAAAACATTCAGTACTTC. Drawing the rest from reference TRBV5-4 and TRBJ2-4, the complete variable domain is ETGVTQSPTHLIKTRGQQVTLRCSSQSGHNTVSWYQQALGQGPQFIFQYYREEENGRGNFPPRFSGLQFPNYSSELNVNALELDDSALYLCASSWGNSLAKNIQYFGAGTRLSVL.

V gene TRBV28 combines with J gene TRBJ2-6, with 7 bases aligning to TRBD1. V lost 7 bases, J lost 0 bases, and 12 bases stayed unmatched. The germline CDR1 and CDR2 sequences are MDHEN and SYDVKM. There are 18 residues in the CDR3. CDR3 DNA: TGTGCCAGCATGACTCGGGGACAGCTTTTCTCTGGGGCCAACGTCCTGACTTTC. Translation gives CASMTRGQLFSGANVLTF. The full variable domain, completed using reference TRBV28 and TRBJ2-6, is DVKVTQSSRYLVKRTGEKVFLECVQDMDHENMFWYRQDPGLGLRLIYFSYDVKMKEKGDIPEGYSVSREKKERFSLILESASTNQTSMYLCASMTRGQLFSGANVLTFGAGSRLTVL.

This chain uses TRBV21-1 with TRBJ2-7. TRBV21-1 is listed as a pseudogene. The CDR3 runs to 13 residues. This chain's CDR3 is CASSKDQEYEQYF. CDR3 bases: TGTGCCAGCAGCAAAGACCAGGAGTACGAGCAGTACTTC.

This chain links TRBV7-2 with TRBJ1-6; TRBD1 matches 7 bases. With 1 base clipped from V and 7 bases from J, the junction kept 4 bases outside the gene matches. Germline CDR1 reads SGHTA; CDR2 reads FQGNSA. The CDR3 consists of 15 residues. The CDR3 region has the DNA TGTGCCAGCAGCTTAGGGCAGGGGGGGAATTCACCCCTCCACTTT. This codes for CASSLGQGGNSPLHF.